One sample yielded the 19 T cell receptor beta chains listed below, sequenced in a study of blood T cell repertoires in COVID-19. Generated by immunoSEQ multiplex PCR, the TCRdb table keeps only in-frame clones and is missing some. The data hold some 100,000 clones, with 88% observed a single time. Material: peripheral blood. Source of these receptors: a woman aged 55-75 years with acute or convalescent COVID-19.

This rearrangement joins TRBV5-1 to TRBJ1-3, with D possibly being TRBD1 (6 bases). Germline V gives CDR1 SGHRS, CDR2 YFSETQ. The V and J ends lost 8 bases and 1 base respectively, with 13 bases between them. This CDR3 contains 14 residues. CDR3 in DNA: TGCGCCAGTTCTAATCAGGGGTCTGGAAACACCATATATTTT. It specifies CASSNQGSGNTIYF.

The chain links TRBV3-1 (or the pseudogene TRBV3-2) to TRBJ1-3; D possibly corresponds to TRBD1 (6 bases). This CDR3 has 16 amino acids. V was cut by 5 bases and J by 3 bases, with 17 bases left in between. The germline gives CDR1 LGHDT, CDR2 YNNKEL (reference sequence). CDR3 sequence reads: CASSSATGFVGNTIYF. The CDR3 DNA sequence: TGTGCCAGCAGCTCAGCGACAGGTTTCGTTGGAAACACCATATATTTT.

The chain couples TRBV25-1 to TRBJ1-2; tentative D call: TRBD1 (5 bases). From germline, CDR1 is MGHDK and CDR2 SYGVNS. The length of the CDR3 is 13 residues. Trimming shortened V by 6 bases and J by 2 bases, and 10 bases separated the two germline ends. In DNA form, the CDR3 reads TGTGCCAGCAGAAGGGCAGGGAACTATGGCTACACCTTC. Protein sequence: CASRRAGNYGYTF.

This chain links TRBV10-1 with TRBJ2-7, with D tentatively TRBD1 (6 bases). Germline V gene sequence: CDR1 WNHNN, CDR2 SYGVQD (reference sequence). This CDR3 has 13 residues. V lost 10 bases and J 3 bases, leaving 16 bases between the germline ends. CDR3 in amino acids: CANRKEQGYEQYV. CDR3 DNA sequence: TGCGCCAACCGAAAGGAACAGGGCTACGAGCAGTACGTC.

This chain uses TRBV2 with TRBJ1-4; D is unresolved. V was shortened by 6 bases and J by 6 bases, with 11 bases between the two germline ends. In germline, CDR1 is SNHLY, CDR2 FYNNEI. The CDR3 consists of 13 residues. The CDR3 DNA is TGTGCCAGCAGGAGACATGTCGATGAAAAACTGTTTTTT. Translated: CASRRHVDEKLFF.

The V call is TRBV3-1 (or the pseudogene TRBV3-2), the J call TRBJ2-1; D not certain. Germline V gene lookup returns CDR1 LGHDT and CDR2 YNNKEL (reference sequence). This CDR3 region has 15 residues. Deletions cut 1 base from V and 0 bases from J, with 7 bases between. As DNA, the CDR3 is TGTGCCAGCAGCCAAGCGGTTTCCTCCTACAATGAGCAGTTCTTC. It specifies CASSQAVSSYNEQFF.

The chain employs TRBV2 and TRBJ1-1, with D possibly being TRBD1 (5 bases). Trimming removed 5 bases from V and 4 bases from J, with 11 bases in between. Germline V gene data show CDR1 as SNHLY and CDR2 as FYNNEI. The CDR3 consists of 13 residues. In DNA form, the CDR3 reads TGTGCCAGCAGTAAAGACAGACCCACTGAAGCTTTCTTT. Amino acids: CASSKDRPTEAFF.

This rearrangement joins TRBV19 to TRBJ1-2, with 9 positions matching TRBD1. V trimming: 6 bases; J trimming: 8 bases; junction bases outside the gene matches: 7. In germline, CDR1 is LNHDA, CDR2 SQIVND (reference sequence). This CDR3 comprises 13 residues. For the CDR3, the DNA is TGTGCCAGTAGCCCACAGGGGGCGGGCGGCTACACCTTC. Encoded protein: CASSPQGAGGYTF. The full variable domain, in which reference TRBV19 and TRBJ1-2 provide the parts outside the CDR3, is DGGITQSPKYLFRKEGQNVTLSCEQNLNHDAMYWYRQDPGQGLRLIYYSQIVNDFQKGDIAEGYSVSREKKESFPLTVTSAQKNPTAFYLCASSPQGAGGYTFGSGTRLTVV.

J is TRBJ1-2 and V is TRBV6-1; D unclear. CDR3 length: 13 amino acids. Germline lookup yields CDR1 MNHNS and CDR2 SASEGT. The V end was cut by 3 bases, the J end by 6 bases, with 11 bases between. CDR3 DNA sequence: TGTGCCAGCAGTGAGGGGATGAGGGATGGCTACACCTTC. Translated: CASSEGMRDGYTF.

The chain couples TRBV5-1 to TRBJ2-1, with D maybe TRBD1 (5 bases). CDR3 length: 12 residues. Trimming stripped 4 bases from V and 8 bases from J, with 10 bases between. CDR1 SGHRS and CDR2 YFSETQ come from the germline V gene. CDR3 sequence: CASSPLGDEQFF. CDR3 nucleotide sequence: TGCGCCAGCAGCCCCCTAGGGGATGAGCAGTTCTTC. The whole variable domain, filled in from reference TRBV5-1 and TRBJ2-1, reads KAGVTQTPRYLIKTRGQQVTLSCSPISGHRSVSWYQQTPGQGLQFLFEYFSETQRNKGNFPGRFSGRQFSNSRSEMNVSTLELGDSALYLCASSPLGDEQFFGPGTRLTVL.

J is TRBJ2-2 and V is TRBV2, with D possibly being TRBD1 (6 bases). This CDR3 comprises 15 residues. Trimming left V 6 bases short and J 0 bases short, with 11 bases between. Germline assignment: CDR1 SNHLY and CDR2 FYNNEI. For the CDR3, the DNA is TGTGCCAGCAGAGGGGACATAGCGAACACCGGGGAGCTGTTTTTT. Translation: CASRGDIANTGELFF.

The chain uses TRBV20-1 and TRBJ1-2; tentatively, D is TRBD1 (5 bases). CDR3 size: 11 residues. Germline V lookup: CDR1 DFQATT, CDR2 SNEGSKA (reference sequence). Trimming removed 8 bases from V and 6 bases from J, with 13 bases in between. DNA of the CDR3: TGCAGTCGACAGAGTGGCGATGGCTACACCTTC. Residues: CSRQSGDGYTF.

This chain links TRBV10-2 with TRBJ2-4, with D possibly being TRBD2 (5 bases). Germline CDR1 WSHSY, CDR2 SAAADI. Trimming cost V 7 bases and J 2 bases, with 12 bases left between them. The CDR3 length is 14 residues. CDR3 nucleotides: TGCGCCAGCATGCTCGGGGTGTCCAAAAACATTCAGTACTTC. Translated, it gives CASMLGVSKNIQYF.

The chain couples TRBV29-1 to TRBJ2-1; TRBD2 matches 7 bases. The CDR3 is 15 amino acids. Germline V gene data show CDR1 as SQVTM and CDR2 as ANQGSEA. The ends lost 0 bases at V and 3 bases at J; junction bases unmatched: 5. The CDR3 reads CSVEDLLAIYNEQFF. In nucleotides, the CDR3 is TGCAGCGTTGAAGATCTACTAGCGATCTACAATGAGCAGTTCTTC.

The rearrangement links TRBV19 to TRBJ1-1, with D uncertain. Germline V gives CDR1 LNHDA, CDR2 SQIVND (reference sequence). The CDR3 spans 16 residues. Trimming took off 6 bases at V and 3 bases at J, with 20 bases between the two ends. CDR3 in amino acids: CASSSLIGSGDTEAFF. CDR3 nucleotides: TGTGCCAGTAGCTCGTTAATTGGGTCAGGCGACACTGAAGCTTTCTTT.

The chain recombines TRBV5-1 with TRBJ1-1, with TRBD1 as a possible D gene (5 bases). From germline, CDR1 is SGHRS and CDR2 YFSETQ. The CDR3 runs to 14 residues. V lost 0 bases, J lost 4 bases, and 10 bases lay in between. The CDR3 DNA sequence: TGCGCCAGCAGCTTGGGCAGGGAGGCCACTGAAGCTTTCTTT. It specifies CASSLGREATEAFF.

The chain combines TRBV29-1 with TRBJ1-2, with 10 bases matching TRBD1. The ends lost 1 base at V and 6 bases at J; junction bases unmatched: 5. This CDR3 has 14 amino acids. CDR1 is SQVTM and CDR2 is ANQGSEA in the germline V gene. This CDR3 is CSVEGTGGRNGYTF. CDR3 DNA: TGCAGCGTTGAAGGGACAGGGGGGAGGAATGGCTACACCTTC.

This chain connects TRBV7-2 to TRBJ1-5; D may be TRBD1 (6 bases). From germline, CDR1 is SGHTA and CDR2 FQGNSA. The V gene lost 5 bases and the J gene lost 2 bases, with 19 bases spanning the gap. The CDR3 spans 17 residues. The CDR3 loop reads CASSPSGGLGGNQPQHF. Written as DNA, the CDR3 is TGTGCCAGCAGCCCAAGCGGGGGGCTAGGAGGCAATCAGCCCCAGCATTTT.

The chain carries TRBV4-1 and TRBJ2-2; no clear D. This CDR3 region has 16 residues. Trimming took off 0 bases at V and 5 bases at J, with 13 bases between the two ends. The germline gives CDR1 MGHRA, CDR2 YSYEKL. The CDR3 spells CASSQDSSRSTGELFF. In nucleotides, the CDR3 is TGCGCCAGCAGCCAAGATAGTAGCCGGTCTACCGGGGAGCTGTTTTTT.